The 9 T cell receptor beta chains given below trace back to one sample, sequenced in a study of T-cell reconstitution after alpha-beta-depleted transplantation in children. Unique molecular identifiers were incorporated when the TCRbeta library was constructed. One entry per CDR3 protein, called by TCRdb with MiXCR from the PCR reads. The sample holds just over 950,000 distinct CDR3 sequences, about 29% seen once. Sequenced here: PBMCs, mostly from graft donor cells, sampled 360 days after TCRalphabeta/CD19-depleted stem cell transplant. The source is a boy less than two years old who had a stem cell transplant for SCID, so the T cells may come from the graft donor.

J is TRBJ1-2 and V is TRBV5-1; TRBD1 matches 10 bases. The CDR3 runs to 17 residues. Germline CDR1 and CDR2: SGHRS and YFSETQ. Trimming cost V 0 bases and J 3 bases; bases outside gene matches: 8. CDR3 bases: TGCGCCAGCAGCTTGGACTTCGGGGGACAGGGGTACTATGGCTACACCTTC. It codes for CASSLDFGGQGYYGYTF. Based on the CDR3 plus reference TRBV5-1 and TRBJ1-2, the full variable domain is KAGVTQTPRYLIKTRGQQVTLSCSPISGHRSVSWYQQTPGQGLQFLFEYFSETQRNKGNFPGRFSGRQFSNSRSEMNVSTLELGDSALYLCASSLDFGGQGYYGYTFGSGTRLTVV.

This clonotype was seen a handful of times. The chain carries TRBV9 and TRBJ2-6; D is uncertain. The V gene's germline CDR1 is SGDLS and CDR2 YYNGEE. The CDR3 contains 15 residues. Trimming took 0 bases from V and 0 from J, leaving 4 bases between them. CDR3: CASSVGSSGANVLTF. In nucleotides, the CDR3 is TGTGCCAGCAGCGTAGGGAGCTCTGGGGCCAACGTCCTGACTTTC.

This clonotype has more than one count but fewer than ten. The CDR3 region is CASSPTAGADTQYF. The CDR3 DNA reads TGTGCCAGCAGCCCCACAGCGGGGGCAGATACGCAGTATTTT. This chain uses TRBV4-2 with TRBJ2-3; 8 nucleotides match TRBD2. With V trimmed by 4 bases and J by 4 bases, 4 bases remained unmatched. The CDR3 totals 14 residues. In germline, CDR1 is LGHNA, CDR2 YNFKEQ.

The chain recombines TRBV4-3 with TRBJ1-4, with no clear D. V lost 4 bases, J lost 3 bases, and 18 bases lay in between. The germline CDR1 and CDR2 sequences are LGHNA and YSLEER. The CDR3 is 17 residues long. The CDR3 loop is CASSPRVELSANEKLFF. For the CDR3, the DNA is TGCGCCAGCAGCCCCCGGGTGGAGTTGTCGGCTAATGAAAAACTGTTTTTT.

The chain is built from TRBV4-1 and TRBJ2-1; 9 bases match TRBD2. The J call may not be correct, given that the DNA end is closer to TRBJ2-7. CDR1 and CDR2 (germline): MGHRA, YSYEKL. The CDR3 has 15 residues. CDR3 protein: CASSQTASGVHEQYF. In nucleotides, the CDR3 is TGCGCCAGCAGCCAAACGGCTAGCGGGGTGCACGAGCAGTACTTC.

J is TRBJ2-1 and V is TRBV5-1; perhaps TRBD2 as D (7 bases). V was cut by 0 bases and J by 6 bases, with 13 bases left in between. This CDR3 region has 15 residues. The germline gives CDR1 SGHRS, CDR2 YFSETQ. The CDR3 loop is CASSLGAGATNEQFF. In DNA, the CDR3 is TGCGCCAGCAGCTTGGGGGCGGGGGCGACCAATGAGCAGTTCTTC.

Written as DNA, the CDR3 is TGCGCCAGCAGCTCGACAGGGCTAGGTGAAGCTTTCTTT. Protein product: CASSSTGLGEAFF. The chain recombines TRBV5-1 with TRBJ1-1; 7 bases are a match to TRBD1. Trimming removed 3 bases from V and 7 bases from J; junction bases left unmatched: 6. This CDR3 has 13 amino acids. The germline V gene has CDR1 SGHRS and CDR2 YFSETQ. Filled out from reference TRBV5-1 and TRBJ1-1, the complete variable domain reads KAGVTQTPRYLIKTRGQQVTLSCSPISGHRSVSWYQQTPGQGLQFLFEYFSETQRNKGNFPGRFSGRQFSNSRSEMNVSTLELGDSALYLCASSSTGLGEAFFGQGTRLTVV.

The chain joins TRBV20-1 to TRBJ2-1; TRBD1 aligns across 10 bases. Germline lookup yields CDR1 DFQATT and CDR2 SNEGSKA (reference sequence). The ends lost 5 bases at V and 7 bases at J; junction bases unmatched: 11. This CDR3 is 15 amino acids long. The CDR3 is CSASRRDRGGNEQFF. CDR3 bases: TGCAGTGCTTCTAGGAGGGACAGGGGTGGAAATGAGCAGTTCTTC.

The chain is built from TRBV4-3 and TRBJ2-3, with TRBD2 matching 11 bases. The CDR3 contains 19 residues. In germline, CDR1 is LGHNA, CDR2 YSLEER. Germline trimming cut 0 bases from V and 0 bases from J; bases unmatched to any gene: 8. The CDR3 sequence: CASSQDASGGQTSTDTQYF. DNA of the CDR3: TGCGCCAGCAGCCAAGATGCTAGCGGGGGGCAAACTAGCACAGATACGCAGTATTTT.